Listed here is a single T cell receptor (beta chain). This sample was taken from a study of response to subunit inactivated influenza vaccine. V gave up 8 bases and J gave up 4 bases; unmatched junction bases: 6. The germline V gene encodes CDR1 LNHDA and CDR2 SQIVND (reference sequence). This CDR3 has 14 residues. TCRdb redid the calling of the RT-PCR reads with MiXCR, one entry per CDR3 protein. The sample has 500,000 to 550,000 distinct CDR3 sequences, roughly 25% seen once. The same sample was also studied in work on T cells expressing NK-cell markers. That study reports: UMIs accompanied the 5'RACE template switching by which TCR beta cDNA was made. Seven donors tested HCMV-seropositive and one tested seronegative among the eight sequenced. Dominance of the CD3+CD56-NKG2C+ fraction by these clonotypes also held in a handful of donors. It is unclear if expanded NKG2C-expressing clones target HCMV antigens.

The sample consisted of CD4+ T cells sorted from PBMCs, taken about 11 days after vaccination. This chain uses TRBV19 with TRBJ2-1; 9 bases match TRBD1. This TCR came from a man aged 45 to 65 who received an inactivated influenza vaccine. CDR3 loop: CASGQGTSYNEQFF. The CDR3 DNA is TGTGCCAGTGGACAGGGGACTTCTTACAATGAGCAGTTCTTC.